This T cell receptor (beta chain) stems from a study of cytomegalovirus exposure and HLA in healthy donors. Turning to this clone: Its specificity is unknown.

In the PCR, 60 Vbeta and 13 Jbeta primers were used. The table came from immunoSEQ multiplex PCR; TCRdb's copy has only in-frame clones and leaves some out. In total, the table holds roughly 78,000 clones. Broader study findings: A later analysis linked a missense variant in DCLRE1C to the trimming of TCR beta V and J genes. Per published reports, the classifier diagnosed cytomegalovirus status with high specificity and sensitivity. A later look showed TCR association rates differing by HLA locus, highest for DRB1 and lowest for HLA-C.

In germline, CDR1 is SGDLS, CDR2 YYNGEE. This CDR3 is built from 12 residues. Trimming removed 3 bases from V and 8 bases from J; junction bases left unmatched: 4. The source of this sequence is a man aged 35-49 years in good health and CMV-seronegative. This chain connects TRBV9 to TRBJ1-2; TRBD1 matches 7 bases. The source material was PBMCs. The CDR3 region has the DNA TGTGCCAGCAGCGAAGGGGGCGAGGGCTACACCTTC. This gives the protein CASSEGGEGYTF.